The T cell receptor (beta chain) under discussion was sequenced for a study of shared clonotypes between healthy human individuals. This CDR3 has 18 amino acids. Data came from immunoSEQ multiplex PCR; TCRdb stores just in-frame clones and leaves some out. This sample has 520,000 or so clones, with 70% to 80% found just once. The clonotype comes from a woman between 35 and 50 years old in good health. Some clones in this sample may be carry-over from other donors' samples. Sequenced input: PBMCs. The chain uses TRBV21-1 and TRBJ1-4; TRBD1 reflects the table's D call only, with no check against the DNA. TRBV21-1 is classified as a pseudogene. Written as DNA, the CDR3 is TGTGCCAGCAGCCTATCCGGGACAGGGCCCCTCGGGAATGAAAAACTGTTTTTT. It specifies CASSLSGTGPLGNEKLFF.